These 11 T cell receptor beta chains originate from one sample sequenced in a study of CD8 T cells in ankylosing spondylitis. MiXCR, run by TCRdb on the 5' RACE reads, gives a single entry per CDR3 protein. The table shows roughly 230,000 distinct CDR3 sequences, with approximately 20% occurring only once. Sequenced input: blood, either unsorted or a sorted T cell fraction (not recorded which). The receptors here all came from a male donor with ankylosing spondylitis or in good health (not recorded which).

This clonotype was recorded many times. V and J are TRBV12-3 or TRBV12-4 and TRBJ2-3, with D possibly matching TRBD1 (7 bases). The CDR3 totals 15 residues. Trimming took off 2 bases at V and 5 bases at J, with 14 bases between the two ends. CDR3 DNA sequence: TGTGCCAGCAGTTTATCAGGACAGGAGGGAGATACGCAGTATTTT. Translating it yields CASSLSGQEGDTQYF.

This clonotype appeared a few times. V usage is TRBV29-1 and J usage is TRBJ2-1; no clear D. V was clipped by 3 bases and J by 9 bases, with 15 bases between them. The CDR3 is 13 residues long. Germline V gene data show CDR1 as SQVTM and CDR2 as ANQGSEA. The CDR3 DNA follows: TGCAGCGTTGAGGGTAGCAACCATGGTGAGCAGTTCTTC. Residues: CSVEGSNHGEQFF.

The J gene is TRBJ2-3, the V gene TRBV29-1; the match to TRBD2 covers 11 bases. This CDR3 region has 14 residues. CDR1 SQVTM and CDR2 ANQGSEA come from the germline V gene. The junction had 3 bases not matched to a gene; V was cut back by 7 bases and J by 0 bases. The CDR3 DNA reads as TGCAGCGGGTGGACTAGCGGGAGCACAGATACGCAGTATTTT. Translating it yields CSGWTSGSTDTQYF.

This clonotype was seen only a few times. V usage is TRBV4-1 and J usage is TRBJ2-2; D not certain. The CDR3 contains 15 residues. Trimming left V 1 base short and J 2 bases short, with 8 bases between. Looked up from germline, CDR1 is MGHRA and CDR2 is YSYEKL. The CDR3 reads CASSQADSNTGELFF. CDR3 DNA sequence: TGCGCCAGCAGCCAAGCGGATAGTAACACCGGGGAGCTGTTTTTT.

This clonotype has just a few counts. Here the CDR3 DNA reads TGCAGTGCTAGAGATCTCCTAGCGGGAGGAATTGAGACCCAGTACTTC. Translating it yields CSARDLLAGGIETQYF. J is TRBJ2-5 and V is TRBV20-1; 11 bases match TRBD2. V lost 0 bases, J lost 5 bases, and 8 bases stayed unmatched. CDR3 length: 16 residues. Germline V gene data show CDR1 as DFQATT and CDR2 as SNEGSKA (reference sequence).

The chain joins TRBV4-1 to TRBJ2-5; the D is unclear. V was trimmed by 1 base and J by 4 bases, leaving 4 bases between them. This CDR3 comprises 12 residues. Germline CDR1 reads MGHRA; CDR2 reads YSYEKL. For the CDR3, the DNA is TGCGCCAGCAGCCAAGGGGCAGAGACCCAGTACTTC. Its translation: CASSQGAETQYF.

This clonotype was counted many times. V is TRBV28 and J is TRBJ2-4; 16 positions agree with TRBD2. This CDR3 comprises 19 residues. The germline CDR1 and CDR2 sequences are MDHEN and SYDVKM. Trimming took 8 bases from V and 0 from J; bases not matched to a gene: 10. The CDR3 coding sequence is TGTGCCAGCGATAAGGGACTAGCGGGAGGGACTCTAGCCAAAAACATTCAGTACTTC. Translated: CASDKGLAGGTLAKNIQYF. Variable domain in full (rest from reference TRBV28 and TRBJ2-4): DVKVTQSSRYLVKRTGEKVFLECVQDMDHENMFWYRQDPGLGLRLIYFSYDVKMKEKGDIPEGYSVSREKKERFSLILESASTNQTSMYLCASDKGLAGGTLAKNIQYFGAGTRLSVL.

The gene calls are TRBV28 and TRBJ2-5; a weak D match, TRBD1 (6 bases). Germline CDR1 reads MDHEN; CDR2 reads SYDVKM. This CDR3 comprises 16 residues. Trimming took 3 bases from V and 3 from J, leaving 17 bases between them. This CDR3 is CASSFSRDTVEETQYF. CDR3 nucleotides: TGTGCCAGCAGTTTCTCCCGGGACACCGTAGAAGAGACCCAGTACTTC.

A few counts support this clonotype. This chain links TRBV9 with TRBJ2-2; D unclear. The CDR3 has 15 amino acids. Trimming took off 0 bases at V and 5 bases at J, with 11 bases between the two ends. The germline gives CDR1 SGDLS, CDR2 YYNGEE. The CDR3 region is CASSVERIGTGELFF. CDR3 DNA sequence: TGTGCCAGCAGCGTAGAACGAATTGGGACCGGGGAGCTGTTTTTT.

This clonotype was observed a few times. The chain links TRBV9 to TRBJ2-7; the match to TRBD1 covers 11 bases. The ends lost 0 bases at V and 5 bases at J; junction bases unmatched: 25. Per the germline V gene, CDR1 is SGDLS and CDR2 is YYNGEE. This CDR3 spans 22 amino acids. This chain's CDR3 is CASSVAEWTGGVCGILVNEQYF. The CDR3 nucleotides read TGTGCCAGCAGCGTAGCAGAGTGGACAGGGGGCGTTTGCGGGATACTAGTCAACGAGCAGTACTTC.

CDR3: CSAGGLAGEVSYNEQFF. CDR3 coding DNA: TGCAGCGCAGGAGGACTAGCGGGAGAGGTCTCCTACAATGAGCAGTTCTTC. The rearrangement links TRBV29-1 to TRBJ2-1, with 13 bases matching TRBD2. Looked up from germline, CDR1 is SQVTM and CDR2 is ANQGSEA. The CDR3 covers 17 residues. The trim removed 7 bases at V and 0 bases at J, leaving 9 bases unmatched.